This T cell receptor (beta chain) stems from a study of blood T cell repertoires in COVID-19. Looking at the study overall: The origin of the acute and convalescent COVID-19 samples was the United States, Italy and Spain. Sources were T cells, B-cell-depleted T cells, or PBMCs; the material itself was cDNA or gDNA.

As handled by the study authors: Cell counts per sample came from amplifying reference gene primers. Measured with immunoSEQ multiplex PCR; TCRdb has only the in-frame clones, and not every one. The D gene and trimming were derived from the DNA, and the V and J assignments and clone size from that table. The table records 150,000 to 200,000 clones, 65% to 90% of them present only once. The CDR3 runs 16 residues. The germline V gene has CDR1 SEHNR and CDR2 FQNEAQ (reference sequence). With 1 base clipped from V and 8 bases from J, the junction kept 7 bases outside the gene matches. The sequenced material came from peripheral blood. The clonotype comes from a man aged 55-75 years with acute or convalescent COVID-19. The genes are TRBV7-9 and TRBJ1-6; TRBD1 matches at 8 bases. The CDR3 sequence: CASSLGHQGADSPLHF. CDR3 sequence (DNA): TGTGCCAGCAGCTTAGGACATCAGGGGGCAGATTCACCCCTCCACTTT.